The rows below give T cell receptor beta chains drawn from one sample of a study of cytomegalovirus exposure and HLA in healthy donors. Generated by immunoSEQ multiplex PCR, the TCRdb table keeps only in-frame clones and is missing some. The sample has around 120,000 clones; 60% to 85% are singletons. Sequencing input: PBMCs. These receptor sequences come from a woman between 35 and 50 years old in good health and CMV-seropositive. Each CDR3 is given with its conserved first and last residue. The order of the fields is V gene, J gene, CDR3 protein.

>TRBV5-1|TRBJ1-1
CASSANGDRNTEAFF
>TRBV11-3|TRBJ2-7
CASSLVLPRGYEQYF
>TRBV27|TRBJ1-1
CASSLSRGSRVNTEAFF
>TRBV18|TRBJ1-6
CASSGSSGGSSPLHF
>TRBV7-8|NA
CASSSRDRGYEQYF
>TRBV29-1|TRBJ1-5
CSVRSEDQPQHF
>TRBV9|TRBJ2-7
CASSVGESYEQYF
>TRBV30|TRBJ2-1
CAWSLSFSSYNEQFF
>TRBV29-1|TRBJ2-7
CSVEQGQTRGEQYF
>TRBV7-8|TRBJ2-1
CASSALAGGRHEQFF
>TRBV19|TRBJ1-1
CASSTRETEAFF
>TRBV19|TRBJ1-4
CASSKVEKEKLFF
>TRBV7-3|TRBJ2-1
CASSPGTLYNEQFF
>TRBV7-2|TRBJ1-5
CASSLQTGEGNQPQHF
>TRBV5-1|TRBJ1-2
CASSSTGDYGYTF
>TRBV7-9|TRBJ1-1
CASSATSRPLNTEAFF
>TRBV9|TRBJ2-1
CASSVGLAGGDNEQFF
>TRBV10-3|TRBJ1-6
CAISELPGTGVLALHF
>TRBV19|TRBJ1-2
CASSPAERQFHGYTF
>TRBV7-2|TRBJ2-7
CASSFPDSTYEQYF
>TRBV30|TRBJ1-2
CAWSVMPGPNYGYTF
>TRBV6-5|TRBJ2-1
CASSWTGASYNEQFF
>TRBV25-1|TRBJ2-1
CASQILGSGTGGRNEQFF
>TRBV4-2|TRBJ2-1
CASSQDPTSGGSAYNEQFF
>TRBV14|TRBJ2-1
CASSPRLAGAYNEQFF
>TRBV10-1|TRBJ2-3
CATLSGSRDTQYF
>TRBV19|TRBJ2-3
CASSTRQVTDTQYF
>TRBV11-1|TRBJ1-4
CASSSPGRGNEKLFF
>TRBV7-2|TRBJ2-5
CASSLGLSRGETQYF
>TRBV19|TRBJ2-5
CASTPLAPETQYF
>TRBV19|TRBJ2-3
CASSIGPMGTDTQYF
>TRBV5-4|TRBJ1-4
CASRNGLTTDEKLFF